The 27 T cell receptor beta chains below were found in one sample sequenced in a study of blood T cell repertoires in COVID-19. Data came from immunoSEQ multiplex PCR; TCRdb stores just in-frame clones and leaves some out. The sample holds 200,000 to 250,000 clones, 90% to 95% seen once. The sample consisted of peripheral blood. The receptors here all came from a man in his sixties with COVID-19, enrolled during active disease.

This clone was detected once. The rearrangement joins TRBV3-1 (or the pseudogene TRBV3-2) to TRBJ1-1; 7 bases map to TRBD1. The germline gives CDR1 LGHDT, CDR2 YNNKEL (reference sequence). The CDR3 sequence is 14 residues long. The junction had 3 bases not matched to a gene; V was cut back by 4 bases and J by 1 base. CDR3 in DNA: TGTGCCAGCAGCCGACAGGGAGGGAACACTGAAGCTTTCTTT. The encoded protein is CASSRQGGNTEAFF.

This clone occurred a few times. The chain joins TRBV29-1 to TRBJ2-7, with TRBD2 matching 9 bases. V shed 6 bases, J shed 6 bases, and the junction held 9 bases outside the gene matches. The V gene's germline CDR1 is SQVTM and CDR2 ANQGSEA. The CDR3 length is 13 residues. DNA for the CDR3: TGCAGCGTGGTCCTAGCGGGATGGTTCGAGCAGTACTTC. Translated: CSVVLAGWFEQYF.

CDR3 DNA: TGCGCCAGCAGACTTAGCTCCTATAATTCACCCCTCCACTTT. This translates into CASRLSSYNSPLHF. The chain uses TRBV4-3 and TRBJ1-6, with D unresolved. Between the trimmed V and J ends, which lost 6 bases and 0 bases, there was a span of 6 bases. Looked up from germline, CDR1 is LGHNA and CDR2 is YSLEER. The length of the CDR3 is 14 residues.

CDR3 amino acids: CAISESAGGTNYGYTF. The CDR3, as DNA: TGTGCCATCAGTGAGTCGGCAGGGGGAACTAACTATGGCTACACCTTC. This chain uses TRBV10-3 with TRBJ1-2, with 7 bases that match TRBD1. V gave up 0 bases and J gave up 0 bases; unmatched junction bases: 4. The CDR3 length is 16 residues. Germline V gene data show CDR1 as ENHRY and CDR2 as SYGVKD.

This chain joins TRBV27 and TRBJ1-1; D perhaps matches TRBD1 (6 bases). Germline V lookup: CDR1 MNHEY, CDR2 SMNVEV (reference sequence). This CDR3 has 14 amino acids. V lost 2 bases, J lost 3 bases, and 10 bases lay in between. The CDR3 reads CASSLATGYTEAFF. CDR3 nucleotide sequence: TGTGCCAGCAGTTTAGCGACAGGTTACACTGAAGCTTTCTTT.

The chain couples TRBV2 to TRBJ1-2; the D is unclear. This CDR3 has 14 amino acids. Germline lookup yields CDR1 SNHLY and CDR2 FYNNEI. Trimming removed 0 bases from V and 3 bases from J, with 8 bases in between. The CDR3 here is CASSEARRHYGYTF. CDR3 DNA sequence: TGTGCCAGCAGTGAAGCGCGGCGGCACTATGGCTACACCTTC.

This clone has a single count. The gene calls are TRBV10-2 and TRBJ2-3; 10 nucleotides agree with TRBD2. The germline V gene encodes CDR1 WSHSY and CDR2 SAAADI. The V segment lost 7 bases and the J segment 2 bases; nucleotides outside the gene matches: 9. This CDR3 has 16 residues. The CDR3 DNA sequence: TGCGCCAGCAAGGAGAGACTAGCGGGTCTCACAGATACGCAGTATTTT. Encoded protein: CASKERLAGLTDTQYF.

V and J are TRBV2 and TRBJ2-1; 9 positions match TRBD2. Trimming took 6 bases from V and 8 from J; bases not matched to a gene: 5. Germline CDR1 reads SNHLY; CDR2 reads FYNNEI. This CDR3 has 13 amino acids. This chain's CDR3 is CASRKRGVDEQFF. The CDR3 nucleotides read TGTGCCAGCAGGAAGCGGGGGGTCGATGAGCAGTTCTTC.

The chain is built from TRBV6-1 and TRBJ1-2, with 10 nucleotides matching TRBD1. The CDR3 has 17 amino acids. The trim removed 3 bases at V and 4 bases at J, leaving 11 bases unmatched. The germline V gene has CDR1 MNHNS and CDR2 SASEGT. CDR3 loop: CASSDPRTGGRSYGYTF. CDR3 nucleotide sequence: TGTGCCAGCAGTGATCCACGGACAGGGGGAAGGAGCTATGGCTACACCTTC.

This clone was found once. The chain carries TRBV12-3 or TRBV12-4 and TRBJ2-1; no firm D call. The CDR3 runs 12 residues. The V end lost 2 bases, the J end lost 12 bases, and 11 bases lay between the germline ends. CDR3 nucleotides: TGTGCCAGCAGTTTAAGCGCGAAGCGGCAGTTCTTC. Its protein product is CASSLSAKRQFF.

This clone has only one observation. The chain carries TRBV5-1 and TRBJ2-7; TRBD2 aligns across 8 bases. Germline CDR1 and CDR2: SGHRS and YFSETQ. The trim removed 1 base at V and 2 bases at J, leaving 5 bases unmatched. This CDR3 has 15 residues. Here the CDR3 DNA reads TGCGCCAGCAGCTTGTCACTAGCGGCCACCTACGAGCAGTACTTC. Translating gives CASSLSLAATYEQYF.

This rearrangement joins TRBV6-6 to TRBJ2-3; 10 positions agree with TRBD2. The CDR3 extends over 17 amino acids. Trimming at V came to 5 bases and at J to 4 bases, leaving 12 bases not matched to a gene. The germline V gene has CDR1 MNHNY and CDR2 SVGAGI (reference sequence). CDR3 loop: CASSHFKREGQADTQYF. CDR3 in DNA: TGTGCCAGCAGTCATTTCAAGCGGGAGGGCCAAGCAGATACGCAGTATTTT.

The chain joins TRBV6-2 or TRBV6-3 to TRBJ2-1; D is perhaps TRBD2 (5 bases). Germline V lookup: CDR1 MNHEY, CDR2 SVGEGT. This CDR3 spans 15 amino acids. Deletions cut 4 bases from V and 6 bases from J, with 16 bases between. The CDR3 reads CASSLEAPVPNEQFF. The CDR3 coding sequence is TGTGCCAGCAGTTTGGAGGCCCCTGTACCCAATGAGCAGTTCTTC.

The gene calls are TRBV3-1 (or the pseudogene TRBV3-2) and TRBJ2-5; weak D call: TRBD2 (6 bases). Trimming removed 7 bases from V and 0 bases from J, with 21 bases in between. Germline CDR1 and CDR2: LGHDT and YNNKEL (reference sequence). The CDR3 consists of 17 residues. As DNA, the CDR3 is TGTGCCAGCAAACCCCAAGAGAAGCGGGCGAACCAAGAGACCCAGTACTTC. It is translated as CASKPQEKRANQETQYF.

Only one count was recorded for this clone. This rearrangement joins TRBV2 to TRBJ2-3; TRBD2 matches at 9 bases. The germline CDR1 and CDR2 sequences are SNHLY and FYNNEI. The ends lost 11 bases at V and 2 bases at J; junction bases unmatched: 11. This CDR3 comprises 15 residues. The DNA of the CDR3 is TGTGCCCACACGGGACTAGCCTATCTCACAGATACGCAGTATTTT. It codes for CAHTGLAYLTDTQYF.

This rearrangement joins TRBV21-1 to TRBJ1-2; the table's TRBD1 call for D was not verified on the DNA. TRBV21-1 is a pseudogene segment. The CDR3 has 16 amino acids. CDR3 in amino acids: CASSKDLQGRNYGYTF. CDR3 nucleotides: TGTGCCAGCAGCAAAGATCTTCAGGGGCGGAACTATGGCTACACCTTC.

The chain has TRBV6-1 and TRBJ2-2, with D hard to call. The V gene lost 2 bases and the J gene lost 1 base, with 8 bases spanning the gap. CDR3 length: 15 residues. Germline lookup yields CDR1 MNHNS and CDR2 SASEGT. CDR3 loop: CASSERPRNTGELFF. CDR3 DNA sequence: TGTGCCAGCAGTGAACGCCCCAGGAACACCGGGGAGCTGTTTTTT.

The chain employs TRBV11-3 and TRBJ2-7; 8 bases agree with TRBD1. The CDR3 length is 13 residues. Germline V gene sequence: CDR1 SGHNT, CDR2 YENEEA. V lost 5 bases to trimming and J lost 6 bases; unmatched junction nucleotides: 6. The CDR3 sequence: CASSRRQGTEQYF. The CDR3 DNA reads TGTGCCAGCAGCAGGCGACAGGGGACCGAGCAGTACTTC.

The rearrangement joins TRBV2 to TRBJ2-2, with 9 nucleotides matching TRBD1. Germline V gene data show CDR1 as SNHLY and CDR2 as FYNNEI. V lost 2 bases and J lost 7; bases outside the gene matches: 5. This CDR3 has 15 amino acids. In nucleotides, the CDR3 is TGTGCCAGCAGTGAAACAGGGGGCGCGGGCGGGGAGCTGTTTTTT. It codes for CASSETGGAGGELFF. Full variable domain (rest looked up from reference TRBV2 and TRBJ2-2): EPEVTQTPSHQVTQMGQEVILRCVPISNHLYFYWYRQILGQKVEFLVSFYNNEISEKSEIFDDQFSVERPDGSNFTLKIRSTKLEDSAMYFCASSETGGAGGELFFGEGSRLTVL.

This clone has just a few counts. The chain employs TRBV19 and TRBJ1-4; D gene unclear. Trimming stripped 4 bases from V and 5 bases from J, with 14 bases between. The CDR3 sequence is 15 residues long. Germline V gene lookup returns CDR1 LNHDA and CDR2 SQIVND (reference sequence). CDR3 bases: TGTGCCAGTAGTAACCCCGGTGGGCCAAATGAAAAACTGTTTTTT. Protein sequence: CASSNPGGPNEKLFF. Using reference TRBV19 and TRBJ1-4 for the parts outside the CDR3, the full variable domain is DGGITQSPKYLFRKEGQNVTLSCEQNLNHDAMYWYRQDPGQGLRLIYYSQIVNDFQKGDIAEGYSVSREKKESFPLTVTSAQKNPTAFYLCASSNPGGPNEKLFFGSGTQLSVL.

This clone appeared once. The chain couples TRBV18 to TRBJ1-1; D is undetermined. V lost 6 bases and J 8 bases, leaving 13 bases between the germline ends. From germline, CDR1 is KGHSH and CDR2 LQKENI. This CDR3 is 12 amino acids long. The CDR3 spells CASSSRSTEAFF. The DNA for the CDR3 is TGTGCCAGCTCTTCCCGGAGTACCGAAGCTTTCTTT.

This clone was recorded once. CDR3: CASSQGSLGGYNEQFF. CDR3 nucleotides: TGTGCCAGCAGCCAAGGATCCCTAGGGGGCTACAATGAGCAGTTCTTC. This chain connects TRBV3-1 (or the pseudogene TRBV3-2) to TRBJ2-1; tentative D call: TRBD1 (6 bases). CDR1 LGHDT and CDR2 YNNKEL come from the germline V gene (reference sequence). There are 16 residues in the CDR3. The germline V and J ends were trimmed by 1 base and 3 bases, with 13 bases remaining between them.

CDR3 sequence reads: CASYSYGYTF. For the CDR3, the DNA is TGTGCCAGCTACAGCTATGGCTACACCTTC. This chain connects TRBV19 to TRBJ1-2, with D unresolved. The CDR3 sequence is 10 residues long. Trimming shortened V by 9 bases and J by 4 bases, and 6 bases separated the two germline ends. Germline CDR1 reads LNHDA; CDR2 reads SQIVND (reference sequence).

The rearrangement joins TRBV28 to TRBJ2-1; D uncertain. The germline V gene has CDR1 MDHEN and CDR2 SYDVKM. The CDR3 is made up of 13 amino acids. The V and J ends lost 3 bases and 11 bases respectively, with 14 bases between them. The CDR3 bases are TGTGCCAGCAGTTTGACCACTCTCAGGAAGCAGTTCTTC. Translated, it gives CASSLTTLRKQFF.

The rearrangement links TRBV6-1 to TRBJ2-7, with D unresolved. The CDR3 covers 12 residues. V lost 1 base to trimming and J lost 3 bases, with 4 bases between them. Looked up from germline, CDR1 is MNHNS and CDR2 is SASEGT. This CDR3 is CASSEDIYEQYF. The CDR3 DNA sequence: TGTGCCAGCAGTGAAGATATCTACGAGCAGTACTTC.

This clone has only one observation. The chain uses TRBV21-1 and TRBJ1-1. TRBV21-1 constitutes a pseudogene. This CDR3 is 14 amino acids long. As DNA, the CDR3 is TGTGCCAGCAGAAGGGAGGGGGAGAACACTGAAGCTTTCTTT. Its protein product is CASRREGENTEAFF.

The V call is TRBV18, the J call TRBJ1-6; unclear D gene. V lost 3 bases and J lost 7, with 4 bases in between. This CDR3 has 12 residues. Germline V gene lookup returns CDR1 KGHSH and CDR2 LQKENI. The CDR3 loop is CASSPSNSPLHF. The CDR3 bases are TGTGCCAGCTCACCCTCCAATTCACCCCTCCACTTT. The complete variable domain, with remaining parts taken from reference TRBV18 and TRBJ1-6, reads NAGVMQNPRHLVRRRGQEARLRCSPMKGHSHVYWYRQLPEEGLKFMVYLQKENIIDESGMPKERFSAEFPKEGPSILRIQQVVRGDSAAYFCASSPSNSPLHFGNGTRLTVT.